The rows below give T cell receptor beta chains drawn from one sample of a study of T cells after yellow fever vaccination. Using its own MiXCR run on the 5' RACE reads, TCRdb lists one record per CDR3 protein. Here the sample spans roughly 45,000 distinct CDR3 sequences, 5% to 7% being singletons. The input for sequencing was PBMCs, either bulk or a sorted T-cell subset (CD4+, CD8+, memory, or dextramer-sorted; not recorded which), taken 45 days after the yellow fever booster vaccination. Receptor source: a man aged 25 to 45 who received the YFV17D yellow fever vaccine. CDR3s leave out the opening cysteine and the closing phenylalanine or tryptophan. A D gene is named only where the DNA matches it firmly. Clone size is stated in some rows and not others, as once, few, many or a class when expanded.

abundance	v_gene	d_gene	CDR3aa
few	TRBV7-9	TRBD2	ASRPGGPDTGELF
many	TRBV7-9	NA	ASSLATGVWGTQY
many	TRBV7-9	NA	ASNAGLEEQF
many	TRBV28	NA	ASSLSSSGARQGQF
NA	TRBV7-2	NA	ASSPNRASNEQY
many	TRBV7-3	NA	ASSLLGSDTQY
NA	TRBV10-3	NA	AISEAQGSLQPQH
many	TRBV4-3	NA	ASSQSQHYEQY
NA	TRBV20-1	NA	SARGRTSSYEQY
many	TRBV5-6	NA	ASSGTDQETQY
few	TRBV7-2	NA	ASSLFNRDTQY
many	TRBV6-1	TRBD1	ASSRRQGQTEAF
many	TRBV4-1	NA	ASSQVRRGGSPMGTQY
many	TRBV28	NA	ASSQETQY
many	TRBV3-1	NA	ASSQPGHGTDTQY
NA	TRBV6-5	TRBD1	ASRGQGRNTIY
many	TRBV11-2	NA	ASSSDSRGYEQY
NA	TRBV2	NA	ASRTPIQSIQY
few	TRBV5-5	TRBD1	ASSRDRVNYGYT
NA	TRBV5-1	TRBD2	ASSRWSLAESSYNEQF
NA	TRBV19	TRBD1	ASSTTGSYNEQF
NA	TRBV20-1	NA	SARGSLRGGQADTEAF
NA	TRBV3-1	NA	ASSRALGGTEAF
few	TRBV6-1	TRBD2	ASSPGGTDTQY
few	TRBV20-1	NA	SARPSDFRGGDIQY
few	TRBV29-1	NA	STRDNEKLF
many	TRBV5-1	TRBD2	ASAGTTQETQY
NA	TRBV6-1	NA	ASSAPGHYNSPLH
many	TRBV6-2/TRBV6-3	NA	ASSWGRDQPQH
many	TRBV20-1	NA	SAHQEYLAKNIQY
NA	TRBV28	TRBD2	ASSFSSGRGTDTQY
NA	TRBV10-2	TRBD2	ASGWTSVDNEQF
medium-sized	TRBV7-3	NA	ASSLQGASSTDTQY
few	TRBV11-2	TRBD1	ASSLAGQRFQY
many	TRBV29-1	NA	ISTISTDTQY
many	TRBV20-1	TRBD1	SARRTGQRANTGELF
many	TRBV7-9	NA	ASIHVGAPNEQF
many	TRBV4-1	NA	ASSQTRTTYYEQY
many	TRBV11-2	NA	ASSLEGVGNQPQH
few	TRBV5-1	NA	ASSYAQGADTQY
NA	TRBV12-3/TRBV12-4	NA	ASSWAENTEAF
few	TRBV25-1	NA	ATGKGVYEQY
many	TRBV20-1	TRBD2	SARDLRGEVGEQY
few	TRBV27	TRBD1	ASSLWQGDQPQH
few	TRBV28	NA	VVVGQETQY
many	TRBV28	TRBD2	ASSPGGVGITGELF
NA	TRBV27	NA	ASSLRGGGYNEQF
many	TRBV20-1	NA	SARDLGNVFDPVEQY
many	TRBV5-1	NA	ASSLKGGGTGELF
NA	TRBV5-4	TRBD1	ASSSGQGPFEQY
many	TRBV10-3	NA	AISESQRHSYEQY
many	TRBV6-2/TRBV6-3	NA	ASRRFNNEQF
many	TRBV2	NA	ASLLAIEQY
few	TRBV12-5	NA	ASGRDDYTEAF
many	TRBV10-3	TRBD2	AISSGPSGTVSETQY
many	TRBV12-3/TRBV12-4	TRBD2	ASSFGDGRAYNEQF
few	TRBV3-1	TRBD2	ACSRDVSGRGSTDTQY
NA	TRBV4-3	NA	ASRQDAVMDEQF
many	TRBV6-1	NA	ASYGGGFNEQF